This T cell receptor beta chain comes out of a study of shared clonotypes between healthy human individuals (dated by TCRdb to the early 2020s). Background for the entire study: The cohort included a few men and a couple of women between 18 and 49 years of age. For each donor, three plates each were used for CD4 naive and CD4 memory, two plates were used for CD8 naive, and one plate was used for CD8 memory. Libraries were prepared and TCR repertoires were sequenced by different laboratories using diverse techniques, in order to increase sequencing depth and limit assay-specific biases. Each donor's leukapheresis produced roughly between roughly 0.9 and 8.9 billion PBMCs. To estimate repertoire size and how much clonotypes are shared between individuals, the study performed deep sequencing of blood TCR repertoires from about five healthy adults. Findings and caveats that apply to the study as a whole: Sampling was restricted to blood, and TCR repertoires in tissue are likely to differ from TCR repertoires in blood. Pairwise subsampling led to the expectation that sequencing depth would affect the degree of clonotype sharing among donors. Higher generation probabilities were observed for clonotypes shared by all four sorted-subset donors than for non-shared clonotypes. Because the study included only a small number of donors, the genetic and exposure-history diversity represented was limited. About 5% of naive CD4, 3.5% of naive CD8, approximately 2.2% of memory CD4, and over 0.35% of memory CD8 clonotypes were shared across several donors. Even with the large sequencing depth, rarefaction of the sorted-subset datasets indicated that sequencing was incomplete. Larger estimated clonotype richness was generally found for naive subsets than for memory subsets.

The junction shows trimming of 3 bases on V and 7 bases on J, and the gene matches do not reach 8 bases of it. The germline V gene gives CDR1 as MDHEN and CDR2 as SYDVKM. From its cysteine to its phenylalanine, the CDR3 spans 15 amino acids. Solely the CDR3 DNA is kept, with 45 bases framed from the first base. The donors were healthy, HIV-negative adults who had no recently reported acute infections or vaccinations. Every donor was a Caucasian adult residing in Nashville, Tennessee, USA. Magnetic negative selection was used to enrich CD4+ T cells, after which naive cells were positively selected on CD45RA and the negative fraction became the memory subset. Blood was obtained by leukapheresis, after which PBMCs were separated by Ficoll-Histopaque density gradient centrifugation and cryopreserved in liquid nitrogen vapor phase. Analytical flow cytometry was used to check the purity and quantity of every magnetically sorted T cell population. Genomic DNA was isolated from every sorted fraction and measured by UV absorbance on a Nanodrop 2000c.

Points on this clone: Its antigen is still unknown. Per-nucleotide qualities are absent, and no much larger clonotype sits a single base away.

TCR CDR3 regions were amplified from genomic DNA by multiplex PCR using the deep immunoSEQ assay. Extracted genomic DNA from each cell subset was distributed evenly across all wells of several immunoSEQ 96-well plates, and each plate was treated as a replicate. For sorted subsets, approximately 210 ng of genomic DNA, equivalent to roughly 30,000 T cell genomes, went into each replicate PCR. Purified libraries were quantified with a Qubit 3.0 fluorometer, sized on a Bioanalyzer 2100, and re-quantified with the KAPA Library Quantification kit. Every immunoSEQ 96-well plate was sequenced on a dedicated single-read 150-cycle Illumina NextSeq 550 flow cell. As for the original processing: Because only junctional sequences without quality scores were contained in the immunoSEQ output, filtering matching that applied to full-length reads could not be performed. To assign V/J genes and CDR3, sequences were annotated using PyIR, a Python wrapper for IgBLAST v1.9, with IMGT germline references. Reads were filtered out if the reads had weak V/J assignments (E-value above 1e-6), no CDR3, stop codons, out-of-frame junctions, or ambiguous translated residues. V3J clonotypes were defined by identical inferred V gene, J gene, and CDR3 amino acid sequence. Percentage overlap between repertoires was calculated by dividing the number of shared unique clonotypes by the size of the smaller repertoire. RTK rarefaction, the Chao1 estimator, and Recon v2.1 estimates of unobserved clonotypes were used to assess repertoire richness. Generation probabilities were computed with OLGA for all TCRbeta clonotypes obtained by the gDNA method from several donors. TCRdb mirrors the immuneACCESS table, restricted to in-frame sequences. Some clones are absent from its copies; in checked studies, under half trace to an unresolved V gene, and the reason for the others is unknown. V and J calls plus clone size are reproduced from that table; the DNA served to infer D and trimming. The sample table records 300,000 to 350,000 clones; roughly 70% of these occur just once. Less than 11% of the sample is in the top ten clones.

The TCR sequence derives from a man aged 25 to 40 in good health. The chain employs TRBV28 and TRBJ2-1, with 8 junctional bases fitting TRBD2. The source material was memory CD4+ T cells sorted from blood. The sample's cell subset or site label is to be understood as: CD45RA-negative fraction. The DNA sequence is TGTGCCAGCAGTTTTATAGCGGGGTTGAGGAATGAGCAGTTCTTC. Translated, this is CASSFIAGLRNEQFF. The variable domain in full, with residues beyond the CDR3 obtained from the reference TRBV28 and TRBJ2-1 genes, is DVKVTQSSRYLVKRTGEKVFLECVQDMDHENMFWYRQDPGLGLRLIYFSYDVKMKEKGDIPEGYSVSREKKERFSLILESASTNQTSMYLCASSFIAGLRNEQFFGPGTRLTVL.